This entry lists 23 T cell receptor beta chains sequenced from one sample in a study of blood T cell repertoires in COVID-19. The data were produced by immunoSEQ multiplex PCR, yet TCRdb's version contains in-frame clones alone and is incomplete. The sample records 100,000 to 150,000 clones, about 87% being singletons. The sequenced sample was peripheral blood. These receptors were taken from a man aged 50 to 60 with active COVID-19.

CDR3 in amino acids: CSVVGQGFYNEQFF. Here the CDR3 DNA reads TGCAGCGTTGTCGGACAGGGTTTCTACAATGAGCAGTTCTTC. The V and J genes are TRBV29-1 and TRBJ2-1, with 8 bases identical to TRBD1. J lost 3 bases, V lost 4 bases, and 5 bases had no gene match. CDR1 and CDR2 from the germline V gene are SQVTM and ANQGSEA. This CDR3 contains 14 residues.

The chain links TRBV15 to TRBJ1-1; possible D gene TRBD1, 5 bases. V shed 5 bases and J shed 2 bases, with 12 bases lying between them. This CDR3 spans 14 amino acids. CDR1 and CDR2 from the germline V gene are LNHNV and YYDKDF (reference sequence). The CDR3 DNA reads TGTGCCACCAGCGGATTGACAGAAAACACTGAAGCTTTCTTT. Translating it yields CATSGLTENTEAFF.

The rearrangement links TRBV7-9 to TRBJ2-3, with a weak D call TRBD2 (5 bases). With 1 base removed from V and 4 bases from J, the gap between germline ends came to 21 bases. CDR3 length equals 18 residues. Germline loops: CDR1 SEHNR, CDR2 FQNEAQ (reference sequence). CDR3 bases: TGTGCCAGCAGCTTAGACAGCAGGTCAACTAGTATCGCAGATACGCAGTATTTT. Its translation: CASSLDSRSTSIADTQYF.

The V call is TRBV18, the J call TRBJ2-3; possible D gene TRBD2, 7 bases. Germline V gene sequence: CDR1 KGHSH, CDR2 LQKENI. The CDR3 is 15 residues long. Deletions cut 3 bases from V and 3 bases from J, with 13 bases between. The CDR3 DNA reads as TGTGCCAGCTCACCTTCGGGGGGCCAGACAGATACGCAGTATTTT. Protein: CASSPSGGQTDTQYF.

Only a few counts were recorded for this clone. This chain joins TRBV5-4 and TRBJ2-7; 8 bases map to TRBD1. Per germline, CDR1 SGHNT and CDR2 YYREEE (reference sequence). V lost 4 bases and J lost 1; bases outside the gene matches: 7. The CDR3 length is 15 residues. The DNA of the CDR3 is TGTGCCAGCAGCACCGGACAGGGTAAATCCTACGAGCAGTACTTC. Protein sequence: CASSTGQGKSYEQYF.

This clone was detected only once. CDR3 DNA sequence: TGTGCCGCAGAAAACCGGGACAGCCAAAACTATGGCTACACCTTC. It is translated as CAAENRDSQNYGYTF. The rearrangement links TRBV12-5 to TRBJ1-2; 7 bases fit TRBD1. Germline CDR1 is LGHNT and CDR2 is FRNRAP. The length of the CDR3 is 15 residues.

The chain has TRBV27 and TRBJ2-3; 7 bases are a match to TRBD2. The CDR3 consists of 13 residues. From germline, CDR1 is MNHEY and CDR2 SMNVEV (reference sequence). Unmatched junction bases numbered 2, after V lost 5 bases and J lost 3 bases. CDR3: CASSNGGTDTQYF. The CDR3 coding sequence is TGTGCCAGCAGTAACGGGGGGACAGATACGCAGTATTTT.

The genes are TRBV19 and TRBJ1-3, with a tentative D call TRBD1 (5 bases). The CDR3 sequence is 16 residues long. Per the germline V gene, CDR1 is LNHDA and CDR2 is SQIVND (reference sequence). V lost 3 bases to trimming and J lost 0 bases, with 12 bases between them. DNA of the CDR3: TGTGCCAGTAGTATCCGGACATTAAGCTCTGGAAACACCATATATTTT. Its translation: CASSIRTLSSGNTIYF.

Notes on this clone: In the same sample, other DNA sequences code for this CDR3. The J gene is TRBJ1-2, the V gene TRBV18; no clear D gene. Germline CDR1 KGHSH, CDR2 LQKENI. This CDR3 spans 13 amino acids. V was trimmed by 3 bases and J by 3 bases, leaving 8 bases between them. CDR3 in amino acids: CASSPEVDYGYTF. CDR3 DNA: TGTGCCAGCTCACCTGAGGTCGACTATGGCTACACCTTC.

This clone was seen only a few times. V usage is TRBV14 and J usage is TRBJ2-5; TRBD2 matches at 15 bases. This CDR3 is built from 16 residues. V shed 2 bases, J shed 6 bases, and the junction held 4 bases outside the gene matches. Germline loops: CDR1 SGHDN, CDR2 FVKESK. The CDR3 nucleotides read TGTGCCAGCAGCCAACGGACTAGCGGGGGGGCTCAGACCCAGTACTTC. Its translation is CASSQRTSGGAQTQYF.

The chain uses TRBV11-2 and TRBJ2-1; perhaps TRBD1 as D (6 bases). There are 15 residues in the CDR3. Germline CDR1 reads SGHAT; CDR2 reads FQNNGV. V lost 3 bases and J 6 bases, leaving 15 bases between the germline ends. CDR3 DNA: TGTGCCAGCAGCTTTGGGCGGTTAGGGGGCAATGAGCAGTTCTTC. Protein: CASSFGRLGGNEQFF. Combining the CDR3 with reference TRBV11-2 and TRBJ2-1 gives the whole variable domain EAGVAQSPRYKIIEKRQSVAFWCNPISGHATLYWYQQILGQGPKLLIQFQNNGVVDDSQLPKDRFSAERLKGVDSTLKIQPAKLEDSAVYLCASSFGRLGGNEQFFGPGTRLTVL.

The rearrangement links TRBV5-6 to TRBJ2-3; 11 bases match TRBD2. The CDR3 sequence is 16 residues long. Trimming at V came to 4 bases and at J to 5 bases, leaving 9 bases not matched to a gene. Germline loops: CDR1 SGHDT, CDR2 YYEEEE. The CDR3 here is CASSKLAGESVDTQYF. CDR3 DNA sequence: TGTGCCAGCAGCAAACTAGCGGGGGAATCCGTAGATACGCAGTATTTT.

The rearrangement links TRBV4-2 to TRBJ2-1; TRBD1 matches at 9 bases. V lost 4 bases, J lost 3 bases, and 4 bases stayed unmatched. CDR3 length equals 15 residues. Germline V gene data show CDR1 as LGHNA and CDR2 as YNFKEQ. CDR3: CASSLNRGLYNEQFF. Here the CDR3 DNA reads TGTGCCAGCAGCCTCAACAGGGGGCTCTACAATGAGCAGTTCTTC.

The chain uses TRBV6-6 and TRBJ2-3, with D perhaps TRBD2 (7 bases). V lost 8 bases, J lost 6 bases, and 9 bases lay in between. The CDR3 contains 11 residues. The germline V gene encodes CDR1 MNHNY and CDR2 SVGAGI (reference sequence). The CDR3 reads CASGGADTQYF. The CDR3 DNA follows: TGTGCCAGCGGGGGGGCCGATACGCAGTATTTT.

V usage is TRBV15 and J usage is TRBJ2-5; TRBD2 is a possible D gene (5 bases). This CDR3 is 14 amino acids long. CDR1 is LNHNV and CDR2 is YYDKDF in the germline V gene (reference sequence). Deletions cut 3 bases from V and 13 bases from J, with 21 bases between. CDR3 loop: CATSSPPPGLPRYF. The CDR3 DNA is TGTGCCACCAGCAGCCCTCCCCCAGGACTGCCTAGGTACTTC.

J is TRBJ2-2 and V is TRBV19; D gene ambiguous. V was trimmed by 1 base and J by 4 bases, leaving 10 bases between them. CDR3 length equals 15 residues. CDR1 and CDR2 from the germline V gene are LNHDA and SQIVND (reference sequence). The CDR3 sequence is CASSIVQRGTGELFF. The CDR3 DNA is TGTGCCAGTAGTATAGTCCAGCGCGGCACCGGGGAGCTGTTTTTT.

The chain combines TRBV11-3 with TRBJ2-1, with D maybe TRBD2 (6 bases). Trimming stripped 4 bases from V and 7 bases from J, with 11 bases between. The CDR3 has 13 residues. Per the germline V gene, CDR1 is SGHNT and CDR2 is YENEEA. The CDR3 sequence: CASSSMAGNEQFF. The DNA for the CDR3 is TGTGCCAGCAGCTCAATGGCGGGGAATGAGCAGTTCTTC.

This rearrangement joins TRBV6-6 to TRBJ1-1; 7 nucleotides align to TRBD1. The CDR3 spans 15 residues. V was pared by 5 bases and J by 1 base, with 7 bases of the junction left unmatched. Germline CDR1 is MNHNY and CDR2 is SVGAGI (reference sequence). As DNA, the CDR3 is TGTGCCAGCAGTCGAGGACAGGTCGGGAACACTGAAGCTTTCTTT. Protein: CASSRGQVGNTEAFF.

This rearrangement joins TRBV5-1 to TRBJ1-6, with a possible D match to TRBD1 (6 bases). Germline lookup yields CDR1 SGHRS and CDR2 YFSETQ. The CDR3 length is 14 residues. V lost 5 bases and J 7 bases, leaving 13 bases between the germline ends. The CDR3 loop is CASRGGTQNSPLHF. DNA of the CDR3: TGCGCCAGCAGGGGGGGGACACAGAATTCACCCCTCCACTTT.

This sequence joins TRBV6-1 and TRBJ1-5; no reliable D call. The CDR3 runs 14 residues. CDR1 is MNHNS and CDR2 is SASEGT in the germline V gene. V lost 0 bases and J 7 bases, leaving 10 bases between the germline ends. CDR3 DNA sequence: TGTGCCAGCAGTGAAGCGGGCGGGTGGCAGCCCCAGCATTTT. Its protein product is CASSEAGGWQPQHF.

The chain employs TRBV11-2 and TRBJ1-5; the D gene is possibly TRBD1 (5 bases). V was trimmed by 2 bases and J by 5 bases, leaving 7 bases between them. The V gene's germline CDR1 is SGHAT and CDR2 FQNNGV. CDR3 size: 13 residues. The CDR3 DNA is TGTGCCAGCAGCTTATCAGGGTATCAGCCCCAGCATTTT. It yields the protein CASSLSGYQPQHF.

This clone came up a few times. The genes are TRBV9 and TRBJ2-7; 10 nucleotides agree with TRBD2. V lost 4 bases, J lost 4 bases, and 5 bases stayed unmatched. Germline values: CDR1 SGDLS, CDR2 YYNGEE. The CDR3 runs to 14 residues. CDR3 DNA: TGTGCCAGCAGCCCTGGACTAGCGGTATACGAGCAGTACTTC. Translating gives CASSPGLAVYEQYF.

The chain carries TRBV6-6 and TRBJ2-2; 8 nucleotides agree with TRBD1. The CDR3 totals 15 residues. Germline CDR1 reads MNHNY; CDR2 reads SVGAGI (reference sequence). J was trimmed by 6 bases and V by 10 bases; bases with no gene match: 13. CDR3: CATHPTDRAPGELFF. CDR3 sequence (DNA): TGTGCCACACACCCCACGGACAGGGCTCCCGGGGAGCTGTTTTTT.